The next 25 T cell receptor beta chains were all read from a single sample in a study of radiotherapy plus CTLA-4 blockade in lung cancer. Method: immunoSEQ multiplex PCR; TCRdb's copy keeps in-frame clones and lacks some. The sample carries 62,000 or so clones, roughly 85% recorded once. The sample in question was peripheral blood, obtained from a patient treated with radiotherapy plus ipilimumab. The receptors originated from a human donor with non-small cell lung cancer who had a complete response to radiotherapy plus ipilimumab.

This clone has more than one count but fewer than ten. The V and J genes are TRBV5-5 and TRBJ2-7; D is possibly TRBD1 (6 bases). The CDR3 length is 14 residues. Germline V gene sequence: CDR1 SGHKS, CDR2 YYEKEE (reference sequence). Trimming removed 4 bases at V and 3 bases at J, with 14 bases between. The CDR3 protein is CASSLRQVLYEQYF. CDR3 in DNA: TGTGCCAGCAGCCTGAGACAGGTTCTCTACGAGCAGTACTTC. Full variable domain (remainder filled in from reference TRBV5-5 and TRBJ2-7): DAGVTQSPTHLIKTRGQQVTLRCSPISGHKSVSWYQQVLGQGPQFIFQYYEKEERGRGNFPDRFSARQFPNYSSELNVNALLLGDSALYLCASSLRQVLYEQYFGPGTRLTVT.

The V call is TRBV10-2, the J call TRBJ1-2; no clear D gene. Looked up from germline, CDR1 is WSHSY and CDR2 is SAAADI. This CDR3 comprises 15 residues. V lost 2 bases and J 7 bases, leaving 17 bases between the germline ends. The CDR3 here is CASSETPIPPLGYTF. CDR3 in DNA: TGCGCCAGCAGTGAGACCCCCATTCCCCCTCTTGGCTACACCTTC.

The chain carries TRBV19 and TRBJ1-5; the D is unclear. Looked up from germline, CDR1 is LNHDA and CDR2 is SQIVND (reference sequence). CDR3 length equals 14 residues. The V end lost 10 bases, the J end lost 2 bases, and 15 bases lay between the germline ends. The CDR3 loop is CATTAVEGNQPQHF. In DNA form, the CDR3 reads TGTGCCACGACTGCGGTGGAGGGCAATCAGCCCCAGCATTTT.

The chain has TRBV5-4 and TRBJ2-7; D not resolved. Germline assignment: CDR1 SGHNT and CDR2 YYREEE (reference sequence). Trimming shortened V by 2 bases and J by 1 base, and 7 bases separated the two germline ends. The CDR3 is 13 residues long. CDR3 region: CASSLDRSYEQYF. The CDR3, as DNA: TGTGCCAGCAGCTTAGACCGTTCCTACGAGCAGTACTTC.

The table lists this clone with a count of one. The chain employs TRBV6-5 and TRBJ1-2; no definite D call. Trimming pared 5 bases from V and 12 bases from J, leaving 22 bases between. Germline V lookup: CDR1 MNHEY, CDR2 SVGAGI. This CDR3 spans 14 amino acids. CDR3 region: CASSEVNRIWVDTF. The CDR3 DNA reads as TGTGCCAGCAGTGAAGTAAATCGAATTTGGGTCGACACCTTC.

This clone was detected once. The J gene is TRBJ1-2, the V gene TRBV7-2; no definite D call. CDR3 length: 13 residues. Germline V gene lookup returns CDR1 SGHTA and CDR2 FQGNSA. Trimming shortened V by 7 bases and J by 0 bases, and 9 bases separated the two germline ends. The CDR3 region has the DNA TGTGCCAGCAAGGGTTACGCTAACTATGGCTACACCTTC. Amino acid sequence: CASKGYANYGYTF.

The CDR3 DNA sequence: TGTGCCAGCAGCCAGACAGACATCGGGGGCTACACCTTC. This encodes CASSQTDIGGYTF. V is TRBV28 and J is TRBJ1-2; weak D call: TRBD1 (5 bases). V lost 6 bases and J lost 8, with 16 bases in between. CDR3 length equals 13 residues. Germline V gene lookup returns CDR1 MDHEN and CDR2 SYDVKM.

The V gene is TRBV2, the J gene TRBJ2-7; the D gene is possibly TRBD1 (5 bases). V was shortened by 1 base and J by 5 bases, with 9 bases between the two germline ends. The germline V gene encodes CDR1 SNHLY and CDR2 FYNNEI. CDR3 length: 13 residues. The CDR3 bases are TGTGCCAGCAGTGAAGTTTGGGGCAACGAGCAGTACTTC. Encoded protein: CASSEVWGNEQYF.

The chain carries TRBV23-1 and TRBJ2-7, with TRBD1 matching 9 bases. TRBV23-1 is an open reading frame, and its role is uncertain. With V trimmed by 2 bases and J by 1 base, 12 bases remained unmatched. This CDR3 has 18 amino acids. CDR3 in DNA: TGCGCCAGCAGTCAAACGATTTACAGGGGGCAGGGGTCCTACGAGCAGTACTTC. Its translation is CASSQTIYRGQGSYEQYF.

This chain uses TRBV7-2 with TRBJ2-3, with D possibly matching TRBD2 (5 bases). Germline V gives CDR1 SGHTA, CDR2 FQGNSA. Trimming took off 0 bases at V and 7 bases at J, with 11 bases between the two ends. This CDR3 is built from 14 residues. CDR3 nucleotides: TGTGCCAGCAGCTTAGCGCGAGGGTCAAATACGCAGTATTTT. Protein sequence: CASSLARGSNTQYF.

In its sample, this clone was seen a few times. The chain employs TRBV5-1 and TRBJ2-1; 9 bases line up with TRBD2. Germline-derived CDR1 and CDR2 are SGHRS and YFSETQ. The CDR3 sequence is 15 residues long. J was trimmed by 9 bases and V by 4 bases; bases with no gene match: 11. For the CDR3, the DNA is TGCGCCAGCAGCCCCCCGGGCGGGAGGGCCGCTGAGCAGTTCTTC. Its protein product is CASSPPGGRAAEQFF.

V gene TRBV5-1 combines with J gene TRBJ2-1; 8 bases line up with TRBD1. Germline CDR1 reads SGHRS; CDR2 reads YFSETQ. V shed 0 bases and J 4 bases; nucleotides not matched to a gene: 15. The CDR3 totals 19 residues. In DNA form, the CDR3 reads TGCGCCAGCAGCTTGGCCAATGGTTACGGGGACAGGTCTTACAATGAGCAGTTCTTC. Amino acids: CASSLANGYGDRSYNEQFF.

The CDR3 spells CSVDPGQGNEQYF. CDR3 DNA: TGCAGCGTTGACCCGGGACAGGGGAACGAGCAGTACTTC. This chain uses TRBV29-1 with TRBJ2-7; 10 positions agree with TRBD1. Germline assignment: CDR1 SQVTM and CDR2 ANQGSEA. The CDR3 is 13 residues long. After removal of 3 bases from V and 5 bases from J, the junction contained 4 bases not matched to a gene.

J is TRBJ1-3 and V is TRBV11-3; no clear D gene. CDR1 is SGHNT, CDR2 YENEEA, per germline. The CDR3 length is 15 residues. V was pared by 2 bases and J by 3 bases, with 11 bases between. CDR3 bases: TGTGCCAGCAGCTTAACGGCTGTTTATGGAAACACCATATATTTT. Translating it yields CASSLTAVYGNTIYF. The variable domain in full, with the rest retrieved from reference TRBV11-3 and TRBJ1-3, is EAGVVQSPRYKIIEKKQPVAFWCNPISGHNTLYWYLQNLGQGPELLIRYENEEAVDDSQLPKDRFSAERLKGVDSTLKIQPAELGDSAVYLCASSLTAVYGNTIYFGEGSWLTVV.

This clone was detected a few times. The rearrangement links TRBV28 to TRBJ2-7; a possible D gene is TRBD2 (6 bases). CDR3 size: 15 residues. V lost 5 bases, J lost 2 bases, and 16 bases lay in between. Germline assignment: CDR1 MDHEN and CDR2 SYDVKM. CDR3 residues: CASSPRGGVTYEQYV. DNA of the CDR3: TGTGCCAGCAGTCCCCGAGGAGGGGTGACCTACGAGCAGTACGTC.

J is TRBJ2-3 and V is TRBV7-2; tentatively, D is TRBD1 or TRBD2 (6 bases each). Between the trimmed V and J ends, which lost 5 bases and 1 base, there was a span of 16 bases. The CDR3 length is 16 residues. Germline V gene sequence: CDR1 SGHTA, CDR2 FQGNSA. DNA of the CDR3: TGTGCCAGCAGCCTCCAAGTGGGGGGCCGCACAGATACGCAGTATTTT. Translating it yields CASSLQVGGRTDTQYF.

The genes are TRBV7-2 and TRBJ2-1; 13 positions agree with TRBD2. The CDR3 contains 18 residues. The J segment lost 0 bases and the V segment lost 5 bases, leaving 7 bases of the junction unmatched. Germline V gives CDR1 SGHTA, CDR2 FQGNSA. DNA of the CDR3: TGTGCCAGCAGCCGCCAGCGACTAGCGGGAGGCTCCTACAATGAGCAGTTCTTC. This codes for CASSRQRLAGGSYNEQFF.

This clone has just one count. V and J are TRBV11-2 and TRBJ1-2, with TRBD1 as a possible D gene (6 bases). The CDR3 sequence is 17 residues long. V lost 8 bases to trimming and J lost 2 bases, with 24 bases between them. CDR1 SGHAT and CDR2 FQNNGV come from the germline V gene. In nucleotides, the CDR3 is TGTGCCAGCGGCTACCCAAGCGGGGGGCGGACGAACTATGGCTACACCTTC. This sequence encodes CASGYPSGGRTNYGYTF.

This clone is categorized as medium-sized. The CDR3 DNA follows: TGTGCCAGCAGTGACTCGACAGGGAATAATTCACCCCTCCACTTT. Translation: CASSDSTGNNSPLHF. This rearrangement joins TRBV6-4 to TRBJ1-6; 7 bases align to TRBD1. CDR3 length: 15 residues. The V gene's germline CDR1 is MRHNA and CDR2 SNTAGT. V shed 0 bases, J shed 5 bases, and the junction held 1 base outside the gene matches.

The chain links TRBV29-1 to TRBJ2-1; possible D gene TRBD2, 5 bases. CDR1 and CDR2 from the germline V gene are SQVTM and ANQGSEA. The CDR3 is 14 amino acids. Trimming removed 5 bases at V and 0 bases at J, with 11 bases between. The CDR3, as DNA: TGCAGCGTTCTGACTGGGAGCTCCTACAATGAGCAGTTCTTC. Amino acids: CSVLTGSSYNEQFF.

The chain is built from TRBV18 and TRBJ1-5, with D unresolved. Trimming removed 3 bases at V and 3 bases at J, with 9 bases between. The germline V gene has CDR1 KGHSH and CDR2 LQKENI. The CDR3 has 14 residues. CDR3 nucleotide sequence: TGTGCCAGCTCACCGATACCGAACAATCAGCCCCAGCATTTT. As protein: CASSPIPNNQPQHF.

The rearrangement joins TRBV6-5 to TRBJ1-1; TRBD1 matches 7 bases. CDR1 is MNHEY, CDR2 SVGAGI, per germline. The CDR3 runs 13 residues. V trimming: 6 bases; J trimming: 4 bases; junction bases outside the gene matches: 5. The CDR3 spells CASRPGTATEAFF. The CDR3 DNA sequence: TGTGCCAGCAGACCCGGGACAGCCACTGAAGCTTTCTTT.

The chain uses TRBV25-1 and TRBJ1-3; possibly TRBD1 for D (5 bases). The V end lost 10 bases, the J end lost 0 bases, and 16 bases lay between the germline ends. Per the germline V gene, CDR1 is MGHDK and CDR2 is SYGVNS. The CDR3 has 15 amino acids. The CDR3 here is CATSGQSLSGNTIYF. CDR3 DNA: TGTGCCACCTCGGGGCAGTCGCTCTCTGGAAACACCATATATTTT.

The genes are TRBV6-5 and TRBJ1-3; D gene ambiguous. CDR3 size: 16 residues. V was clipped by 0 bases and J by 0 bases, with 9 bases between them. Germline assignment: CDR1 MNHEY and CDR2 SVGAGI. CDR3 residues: CASSYSGQISGNTIYF. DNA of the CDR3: TGTGCCAGCAGTTACTCGGGCCAGATCTCTGGAAACACCATATATTTT.

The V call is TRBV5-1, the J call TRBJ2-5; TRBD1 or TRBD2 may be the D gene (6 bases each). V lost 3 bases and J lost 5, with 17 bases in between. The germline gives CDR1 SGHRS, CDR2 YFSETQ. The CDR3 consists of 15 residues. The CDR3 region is CASSSQTRGAETQYF. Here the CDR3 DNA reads TGCGCCAGCAGCTCCCAAACTAGGGGGGCTGAGACCCAGTACTTC. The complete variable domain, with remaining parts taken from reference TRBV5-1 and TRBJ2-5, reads KAGVTQTPRYLIKTRGQQVTLSCSPISGHRSVSWYQQTPGQGLQFLFEYFSETQRNKGNFPGRFSGRQFSNSRSEMNVSTLELGDSALYLCASSSQTRGAETQYFGPGTRLLVL.